The 30 T cell receptor beta chains given below trace back to one sample, sequenced in a study of CD8 T cells in ankylosing spondylitis. One entry per CDR3 protein results from TCRdb running MiXCR on the 5' RACE reads. The sample lists 30,000 to 45,000 distinct CDR3 sequences, about 17% occurring once. Sequencing was performed on blood. Receptor source: a male donor with ankylosing spondylitis or in good health (not recorded which).

This clonotype was seen a handful of times. The rearrangement uses TRBV7-9 and TRBJ2-3; TRBD2 matches at 13 bases. Germline V gives CDR1 SEHNR, CDR2 FQNEAQ (reference sequence). Germline trimming cut 5 bases from V and 6 bases from J; bases unmatched to any gene: 5. This CDR3 spans 15 amino acids. The CDR3 nucleotides read TGTGCCAGCAGCCCACTAGCGGGAGGGCCGGATACGCAGTATTTT. Amino acids: CASSPLAGGPDTQYF.

The chain is built from TRBV7-2 and TRBJ2-4; 8 nucleotides align to TRBD2. V gave up 6 bases and J gave up 0 bases; unmatched junction bases: 7. The CDR3 length is 16 residues. Germline-derived CDR1 and CDR2 are SGHTA and FQGNSA. The CDR3 protein is CASSPRGGTAKNIQYF. The CDR3 DNA follows: TGTGCCAGCAGTCCCCGGGGGGGTACAGCCAAAAACATTCAGTACTTC.

V gene TRBV29-1 combines with J gene TRBJ2-7; 8 bases agree with TRBD2. Germline CDR1 is SQVTM and CDR2 is ANQGSEA. The CDR3 runs to 14 residues. The junction had 5 bases not matched to a gene; V was cut back by 4 bases and J by 0 bases. The CDR3 DNA reads TGCAGCGTTGGAAGCGGGAGTTTCTCCTACGAGCAGTACTTC. Its translation: CSVGSGSFSYEQYF.

In its sample, this clonotype was seen a few times. This chain joins TRBV5-1 and TRBJ2-2; TRBD2 aligns across 12 bases. V gave up 3 bases and J gave up 3 bases; unmatched junction bases: 6. There are 17 residues in the CDR3. Germline CDR1 is SGHRS and CDR2 is YFSETQ. As DNA, the CDR3 is TGCGCCAGCAGCTGGACCCCTAGCGGGGGGGACACCGGGGAGCTGTTTTTT. It is translated as CASSWTPSGGDTGELFF.

The V gene is TRBV12-3 or TRBV12-4, the J gene TRBJ2-2; D is undetermined. V dropped 4 bases and J dropped 5 bases, with 8 bases sitting between them. The length of the CDR3 is 13 residues. DNA of the CDR3: TGTGCCAGCAGTTATATAGAAACCGGGGAGCTGTTTTTT. It encodes CASSYIETGELFF.

This clonotype came up many times. V usage is TRBV20-1 and J usage is TRBJ2-2; the D is unclear. Per the germline V gene, CDR1 is DFQATT and CDR2 is SNEGSKA (reference sequence). Trimming cost V 5 bases and J 4 bases, with 14 bases left between them. The CDR3 has 14 amino acids. Here the CDR3 reads CSAFELLGTGELFF. The CDR3 DNA sequence: TGCAGTGCTTTCGAACTCCTTGGCACCGGGGAGCTGTTTTTT.

This clonotype was recorded a few times. V and J are TRBV6-5 and TRBJ1-1; D possibly corresponds to TRBD1 (5 bases). This CDR3 comprises 14 residues. Germline V lookup: CDR1 MNHEY, CDR2 SVGAGI. V was clipped by 4 bases and J by 1 base, with 10 bases between them. CDR3 amino acids: CASSSAGTNTEAFF. CDR3 DNA sequence: TGTGCCAGCAGTTCCGCGGGGACGAACACTGAAGCTTTCTTT.

The sample holds a few counts of this clonotype. The rearrangement joins TRBV28 to TRBJ2-5; D is possibly TRBD2 (5 bases). Germline CDR1 MDHEN, CDR2 SYDVKM. V was pared by 9 bases and J by 1 base, with 18 bases between. The CDR3 consists of 15 residues. The CDR3 DNA reads as TGTGCCAGTTCCGAACCAGGACGGGGCCAAGAGACCCAGTACTTC. Its protein product is CASSEPGRGQETQYF.

The chain combines TRBV14 with TRBJ2-5; D gene ambiguous. V was cut by 3 bases and J by 1 base, with 15 bases left in between. The CDR3 is 16 residues long. Germline V gene data show CDR1 as SGHDN and CDR2 as FVKESK. CDR3 DNA sequence: TGTGCCAGCAGCCAGGGCACCCTTATCTTCCAAGAGACCCAGTACTTC. The encoded protein is CASSQGTLIFQETQYF.

The V gene is TRBV3-1, the J gene TRBJ2-1, with 11 bases aligning to TRBD2. J gave up 0 bases and V 4 bases, and 5 bases lay outside the gene matches. The CDR3 covers 17 residues. Germline lookup yields CDR1 LGHDT and CDR2 YNNKEL (reference sequence). The CDR3 here is CASSLRLAGRSYNEQFF. For the CDR3, the DNA is TGTGCCAGCAGCCTGAGACTAGCGGGGCGCTCCTACAATGAGCAGTTCTTC.

This clonotype was seen a few times. The chain is built from TRBV6-2 or TRBV6-3 and TRBJ2-5, with 9 bases identical to TRBD1. The CDR3 is made up of 15 amino acids. Per the germline V gene, CDR1 is MNHEY and CDR2 is SVGEGT. Trimming cost V 0 bases and J 2 bases; bases outside gene matches: 1. CDR3 nucleotide sequence: TGTGCCAGCAGTTACTCGACAGGGGGGCAAGAGACCCAGTACTTC. Translated: CASSYSTGGQETQYF.

This clonotype has a handful of counts. The chain links TRBV4-2 to TRBJ2-2, with D unclear. Germline V gene lookup returns CDR1 LGHNA and CDR2 YNFKEQ. Trimming took off 3 bases at V and 7 bases at J, with 12 bases between the two ends. The CDR3 totals 14 residues. The CDR3 DNA follows: TGTGCCAGCAGCCAGCTACCCTTAGACGGGGAGCTGTTTTTT. This encodes CASSQLPLDGELFF.

V gene TRBV6-5 combines with J gene TRBJ2-4; tentatively, D is TRBD2 (5 bases). In germline, CDR1 is MNHEY, CDR2 SVGAGI. The CDR3 loop spans 12 amino acids. Trimming left V 5 bases short and J 5 bases short, with 7 bases between. DNA for the CDR3: TGTGCCAGCAGTGACTACCAAAACATTCAGTACTTC. Its translation: CASSDYQNIQYF.

This chain connects TRBV29-1 to TRBJ2-5; either TRBD1 or TRBD2 may supply D (5 bases each). Germline V lookup: CDR1 SQVTM, CDR2 ANQGSEA. CDR3 length equals 12 residues. Trimming took 5 bases from V and 0 from J, leaving 7 bases between them. Here the CDR3 reads CSVSGHQETQYF. The CDR3 DNA is TGCAGCGTTTCGGGGCACCAAGAGACCCAGTACTTC.

This clonotype occurred a few times. The rearrangement joins TRBV28 to TRBJ1-6; D is unresolved. Deletions cut 2 bases from V and 9 bases from J, with 14 bases between. This CDR3 is 15 amino acids long. From germline, CDR1 is MDHEN and CDR2 SYDVKM. The CDR3 DNA is TGTGCCAGCAGTTTAATGGCGACTCGGGGTTCACCCCTCCACTTT. It translates to CASSLMATRGSPLHF.

The gene calls are TRBV20-1 and TRBJ2-3; no clear D. Germline loops: CDR1 DFQATT, CDR2 SNEGSKA (reference sequence). The V end lost 6 bases, the J end lost 0 bases, and 10 bases lay between the germline ends. The CDR3 is 13 residues long. CDR3 sequence: CSAEVTSTDTQYF. CDR3 in DNA: TGCAGTGCGGAAGTGACTAGCACAGATACGCAGTATTTT.

This clonotype was counted a few times. J is TRBJ2-1 and V is TRBV29-1, with 8 nucleotides matching TRBD1. This CDR3 has 14 amino acids. In germline, CDR1 is SQVTM, CDR2 ANQGSEA. V shed 5 bases, J shed 6 bases, and the junction held 9 bases outside the gene matches. CDR3 sequence (DNA): TGCAGCGTTCGGACAGGGCAGAGACGCAATGAGCAGTTCTTC. Translating it yields CSVRTGQRRNEQFF.

This clonotype was counted only a few times. The genes are TRBV20-1 and TRBJ2-5; no clear D. The CDR3 is made up of 11 amino acids. From germline, CDR1 is DFQATT and CDR2 SNEGSKA (reference sequence). V was cut by 4 bases and J by 1 base, with 4 bases left in between. The CDR3: CSAKVQETQYF. CDR3 DNA sequence: TGCAGTGCTAAGGTCCAAGAGACCCAGTACTTC.

A few counts support this clonotype. The chain links TRBV12-3 or TRBV12-4 to TRBJ2-1; 7 positions agree with TRBD2. The CDR3 covers 13 residues. Losses at the gene ends were 5 bases for V and 9 bases for J; bases not matched to a gene: 7. The CDR3 loop is CASSPRTRSEQFF. DNA of the CDR3: TGTGCCAGCAGTCCACGGACTAGGTCTGAGCAGTTCTTC.

This clonotype was observed a few times. The chain links TRBV11-2 to TRBJ2-5; TRBD2 matches 7 bases. The CDR3 extends over 14 amino acids. V was clipped by 1 base and J by 2 bases; unmatched bases: 1. Germline loops: CDR1 SGHAT, CDR2 FQNNGV. CDR3 in DNA: TGTGCCAGCAGCTTAGGGGACTATCAAGAGACCCAGTACTTC. Its translation: CASSLGDYQETQYF.

The genes are TRBV20-1 and TRBJ2-3; 11 bases match TRBD2. The CDR3 is 17 residues long. CDR1 and CDR2 from the germline V gene are DFQATT and SNEGSKA (reference sequence). The CDR3 loop reads CSERALAGVLTTDTQYF. DNA of the CDR3: TGCAGCGAACGTGCACTAGCGGGAGTGCTTACGACAGATACGCAGTATTTT.

This clonotype showed up just once. In DNA, the CDR3 is TGTGCCAGCAGTTTATTGAATGTTAAGGGACGAGCTTTCTTT. This translates into CASSLLNVKGRAFF. V usage is TRBV28 and J usage is TRBJ1-1; TRBD1 might be the D (5 bases). The V gene's germline CDR1 is MDHEN and CDR2 SYDVKM. Trimming removed 1 base at V and 10 bases at J, with 16 bases between. The CDR3 is 14 residues long.

This clonotype was counted only a few times. V gene TRBV6-2 or TRBV6-3 combines with J gene TRBJ2-1; 15 positions agree with TRBD2. The CDR3 totals 14 residues. V lost 7 bases to trimming and J lost 10 bases; unmatched junction nucleotides: 5. Looked up from germline, CDR1 is MNHEY and CDR2 is SVGEGT. The CDR3 DNA sequence: TGTGCCAGCAAGTTGGGACTAGCGGGAGGAGAGCAGTTCTTC. As protein: CASKLGLAGGEQFF.

The chain is built from TRBV5-6 and TRBJ1-5, with D possibly being TRBD1 (5 bases). Trimming removed 4 bases at V and 1 base at J, with 9 bases between. CDR1 is SGHDT and CDR2 is YYEEEE in the germline V gene. The CDR3 extends over 14 amino acids. CDR3 loop: CASSPWDSNQPQHF. The DNA for the CDR3 is TGTGCCAGCAGCCCGTGGGACAGCAATCAGCCCCAGCATTTT.

This clonotype was seen a few times. This chain uses TRBV7-2 with TRBJ1-4, with 10 nucleotides matching TRBD1. This CDR3 spans 15 amino acids. CDR1 SGHTA and CDR2 FQGNSA come from the germline V gene. The junction had 5 bases not matched to a gene; V was cut back by 3 bases and J by 7 bases. CDR3 in amino acids: CASSFGGQGREKLFF. CDR3 DNA sequence: TGTGCCAGCAGCTTTGGGGGACAGGGGCGTGAAAAACTGTTTTTT.

The table lists this clonotype with many counts. The chain combines TRBV6-6 with TRBJ2-1; TRBD2 might be the D (6 bases). V lost 4 bases and J lost 0, with 16 bases in between. CDR1 is MNHNY, CDR2 SVGAGI, per germline (reference sequence). CDR3 size: 17 residues. CDR3 bases: TGTGCCAGCAGTTCCAAGTTCCGGGGGAGCTCCTACAATGAGCAGTTCTTC. Its protein is CASSSKFRGSSYNEQFF.

The rearrangement links TRBV10-3 to TRBJ2-2; the D gene is possibly TRBD2 (6 bases). The V gene lost 1 base and the J gene lost 5 bases, with 20 bases spanning the gap. Germline CDR1 ENHRY, CDR2 SYGVKD. The length of the CDR3 is 18 residues. CDR3 bases: TGTGCCATCAGTGAGTACGGAGGAGGGTCCATCGGTACCGGGGAGCTGTTTTTT. Its protein product is CAISEYGGGSIGTGELFF.

This chain connects TRBV24-1 to TRBJ2-2; D possibly corresponds to TRBD1 (5 bases). CDR3 length equals 15 residues. The germline V and J ends were trimmed by 5 bases and 0 bases, with 9 bases remaining between them. Germline CDR1 is KGHDR and CDR2 is SFDVKD. The CDR3 protein is CATSAGRANTGELFF. The CDR3 nucleotides read TGTGCCACCAGTGCGGGCAGGGCGAACACCGGGGAGCTGTTTTTT.

This clonotype was found a few times. The gene calls are TRBV20-1 and TRBJ1-1, with D hard to call. V lost 2 bases, J lost 1 base, and 5 bases lay in between. Germline CDR1 DFQATT, CDR2 SNEGSKA (reference sequence). The CDR3 is 12 amino acids. In DNA, the CDR3 is TGCAGTGCTAGACAGCCGAACACTGAAGCTTTCTTT. Protein sequence: CSARQPNTEAFF.

As to this clonotype: The junction does not match germline at one end; this may be a read error. The chain uses TRBV3-1 and TRBJ2-1; 8 bases line up with TRBD2. Germline lookup yields CDR1 LGHDT and CDR2 YNNKEL (reference sequence). There are 14 residues in the CDR3. In nucleotides, the CDR3 is TGTGCCAGCAGCCGCGGAACCGGGAGGGCTGCCCCCATCTTC. Amino acids: CASSRGTGRAAPIF.